Listed below are T cell receptor beta chains from one sample, sequenced in a study of vaccination and CD4 T cells after COVID-19. The antigens for these receptors are not known. Via MiXCR, TCRdb re-called the PCR reads, giving one row per CDR3 protein. The profile shows about 12,000 distinct CDR3 sequences, 50% of them singletons. Sample: CD4+ T cells from blood, cultured in vitro. Receptor source: a human donor who had recovered from COVID-19. CDR3s include the opening cysteine and the closing phenylalanine or tryptophan. Each record gives: clone size, V gene, J gene, D gene, CDR3 DNA, CDR3 protein. The D gene is left open where the match is weak. Clone size, where shown, is once, few, many, or a class for clones that have expanded.

size: .
V: TRBV16
J: TRBJ2-3
D: .
DNA: TGTGCCAGCAGCCGACCGACTGGAGATACGCAGTATTTT
CDR3: CASSRPTGDTQYF

size: once
V: TRBV15
J: TRBJ2-3
D: .
DNA: TGTGCCACCAGCAGAGATCCCCCCCCAGATACGCAGTATTTT
CDR3: CATSRDPPPDTQYF

size: once
V: TRBV9
J: TRBJ2-7
D: .
DNA: TGTGCCAGCAACGGAGGAGGCTACGAGCAGTACTTC
CDR3: CASNGGGYEQYF

size: .
V: TRBV6-5
J: TRBJ2-7
D: .
DNA: TGTGCCAGCAGTTACGCGATGAGTACTAGCTCTCACGAGCAGTACTTC
CDR3: CASSYAMSTSSHEQYF

size: .
V: TRBV3-1
J: TRBJ1-1
D: .
DNA: TGTGCCAGCAGCCAAGGACAGATGAACACTGAAGCTTTCTTT
CDR3: CASSQGQMNTEAFF

size: .
V: TRBV6-6
J: TRBJ1-4
D: .
DNA: TGTGCCAGCAGGGCAGGGTCATTTAATGAAAAACTGTTTTTT
CDR3: CASRAGSFNEKLFF

size: .
V: TRBV7-7
J: TRBJ2-2
D: .
DNA: TGTGCTAGCAGCCCGAGACGGTTAGTGCGGCCCGGGGAGCTGTTTTTT
CDR3: CASSPRRLVRPGELFF

size: few
V: TRBV18
J: TRBJ2-7
D: TRBD2
DNA: TGTGCCAGCTCACCATCTATGGGCGGGGGTGCCTACGAGCAGTACTTC
CDR3: CASSPSMGGGAYEQYF

size: .
V: TRBV2
J: TRBJ1-1
D: .
DNA: TGTGCCAGCAGGCCACCGGCAAGGGTCACTGAAGCTTTCTTT
CDR3: CASRPPARVTEAFF

size: .
V: TRBV12-3/TRBV12-4
J: TRBJ2-2
D: .
DNA: TGTGCCAGCACCCTGCGCGCTAACACCGGGGAGCTGTTTTTT
CDR3: CASTLRANTGELFF

size: .
V: TRBV7-2
J: TRBJ2-2
D: .
DNA: TGTGCCAGCAGCTTTCGGGCCGCGAACACCGGGGAGCTGTTTTTT
CDR3: CASSFRAANTGELFF

size: few
V: TRBV6-5
J: TRBJ2-1
D: TRBD2
DNA: TGTGCCAGCAGTTATCTTCCGGGGGGGCATCGCAATGAGCAGTTCTTC
CDR3: CASSYLPGGHRNEQFF

size: few
V: TRBV27
J: TRBJ1-2
D: .
DNA: TGTGCCAGCAGTTGGGCAGGACAGAATCACTATGGCTACACCTTC
CDR3: CASSWAGQNHYGYTF

size: .
V: TRBV6-2/TRBV6-3
J: TRBJ2-3
D: .
DNA: TGTGCCAGCAGTTACGTTCCAGATACGCAGTATTTT
CDR3: CASSYVPDTQYF

size: few
V: TRBV27
J: TRBJ2-1
D: TRBD1
DNA: TGTGCCAGCAGTTTGGGACAGGGGTCCTACAATGAGCAGTTCTTC
CDR3: CASSLGQGSYNEQFF

size: .
V: TRBV6-5
J: TRBJ1-6
D: .
DNA: TGTGCCAGCAGTTACGAGAGCTCCTATAATTCACCCCTCCACTTT
CDR3: CASSYESSYNSPLHF

size: .
V: TRBV12-3/TRBV12-4
J: TRBJ2-3
D: .
DNA: TGTGCCAGCAGTTCCGGGACCCTAAGCACAGATACGCAGTATTTT
CDR3: CASSSGTLSTDTQYF

size: .
V: TRBV11-3
J: TRBJ1-2
D: TRBD1
DNA: TGTGCCAGCAGCCGGGACAGGAACTATGGCTACACCTTC
CDR3: CASSRDRNYGYTF

size: .
V: TRBV12-3/TRBV12-4
J: TRBJ1-1
D: TRBD1
DNA: TGTGCCAGCAGTTTGGACAGGGGAACTGAAGCTTTCTTT
CDR3: CASSLDRGTEAFF

size: few
V: TRBV20-1
J: TRBJ2-3
D: TRBD2
DNA: TGCAGTGCTAGGAGGCGGGGGGACTACACAGATACGCAGTATTTT
CDR3: CSARRRGDYTDTQYF

size: .
V: TRBV10-3
J: TRBJ2-7
D: .
DNA: TGTGCCATCAGTGAGTCGGAGGGGCCGGACGAGCAGTACTTC
CDR3: CAISESEGPDEQYF

size: .
V: TRBV7-2
J: TRBJ2-7
D: TRBD2
DNA: TGTGCCAGCAGCTTAGAGGCGGGGGGCGGGTACGAGCAGTACTTC
CDR3: CASSLEAGGGYEQYF

size: .
V: TRBV14
J: TRBJ1-3
D: .
DNA: TGTGCCAGCAGCCCTGGGATCCCAGTCGACACCATATATTTT
CDR3: CASSPGIPVDTIYF

size: few
V: TRBV2
J: TRBJ2-2
D: .
DNA: TGTGCCAGTCGGGACGGATATAACACCGGGGAGCTGTTTTTT
CDR3: CASRDGYNTGELFF

size: .
V: TRBV4-3
J: TRBJ1-3
D: .
DNA: TGCGCCAGCAGCCAAGATCCGGGGGGCACTGGAAACACCATATATTTT
CDR3: CASSQDPGGTGNTIYF

size: .
V: TRBV9
J: TRBJ2-3
D: TRBD1
DNA: TGTGCCAGCAGCCACCCCCCAACCAGGGGGCGCATGAGCACAGATACGCAGTATTTT
CDR3: CASSHPPTRGRMSTDTQYF

size: .
V: TRBV18
J: TRBJ1-2
D: .
DNA: TGTGCCAGCTCACCCCCCCAGGAAATTGGCTACACCTTC
CDR3: CASSPPQEIGYTF

size: .
V: TRBV5-1
J: TRBJ1-2
D: TRBD1
DNA: TGCGCCAGCAGCTTGGCCTCAGGGGGCAACTATGGCTACACCTTC
CDR3: CASSLASGGNYGYTF

size: .
V: TRBV20-1
J: TRBJ1-1
D: .
DNA: TGCAGTGCTAGAGTTCCGTCTCGGATCACTGAAGCTTTCTTT
CDR3: CSARVPSRITEAFF

size: .
V: TRBV19
J: TRBJ1-6
D: .
DNA: TGTGCCAGTATGAGTGGCTCCTATAATTCACCCCTCCACTTT
CDR3: CASMSGSYNSPLHF

size: few
V: TRBV15
J: TRBJ1-1
D: .
DNA: TGTGCCACCAGCAGGAATTTGAACACTGAAGCTTTCTTT
CDR3: CATSRNLNTEAFF

size: .
V: TRBV7-2
J: TRBJ1-5
D: TRBD1
DNA: TGTGCCAGCAGCTCGGGACAGAAAAATCAGCCCCAGCATTTT
CDR3: CASSSGQKNQPQHF

size: .
V: TRBV12-3/TRBV12-4
J: TRBJ1-2
D: TRBD1
DNA: TGTGCCAGCAGCAAGACAGGGTCCGGCTACACCTTC
CDR3: CASSKTGSGYTF

size: .
V: TRBV30
J: TRBJ2-3
D: TRBD2
DNA: TGTGCCTGGAGTGTACAGGTAGCGGGGCCAGATACGCAGTATTTT
CDR3: CAWSVQVAGPDTQYF

size: few
V: TRBV24-1
J: TRBJ1-4
D: TRBD1
DNA: TGTGCCACCAGCCGGACAGGGGACGGGGAAAAACTGTTTTTT
CDR3: CATSRTGDGEKLFF

size: .
V: TRBV12-3/TRBV12-4
J: TRBJ1-1
D: .
DNA: TGTGCCAGCAGTCCCGGGACCCACTTTTTGGAGCGCACTGAAGCTTTCTTT
CDR3: CASSPGTHFLERTEAFF

size: .
V: TRBV5-1
J: TRBJ2-1
D: .
DNA: TGCGCCAGCAATGCGGCGGGGAGCAATGAGCAGTTCTTC
CDR3: CASNAAGSNEQFF

size: .
V: TRBV19
J: TRBJ1-1
D: TRBD1
DNA: TGTGCCAGTAATTGGAGGGGGCGGCTCACTGAAGCTTTCTTT
CDR3: CASNWRGRLTEAFF

size: .
V: TRBV6-7
J: TRBJ2-7
D: .
DNA: TGTGCCAGCACAGCACAGGAAACATGGGGCCCCCTCAGCGAGCAGTACTTC
CDR3: CASTAQETWGPLSEQYF

size: .
V: TRBV12-3/TRBV12-4
J: TRBJ1-1
D: TRBD1
DNA: TGTGCCAGCAGCGCAGGGGGAAGGGGTGAAGCTTTCTTT
CDR3: CASSAGGRGEAFF

size: few
V: TRBV24-1
J: TRBJ2-2
D: .
DNA: TGTGCCACCAGTGATGCAAGACTTCACACCGGGGAGCTGTTTTTT
CDR3: CATSDARLHTGELFF

size: .
V: TRBV3-1
J: TRBJ1-5
D: TRBD1
DNA: TGTGCCAGCAGCCCAACACCGGACAGGGGGCCTCAGCCCCAGCATTTT
CDR3: CASSPTPDRGPQPQHF

size: .
V: TRBV11-2
J: TRBJ2-1
D: TRBD2
DNA: TGTGCCAGCCGACGGGGGGGTAACAATGAGCAGTTCTTC
CDR3: CASRRGGNNEQFF

size: .
V: TRBV14
J: TRBJ1-2
D: TRBD1
DNA: TGTGCCAGCAGCCAGCCCACAGGGGGCGATGGCTACACCTTC
CDR3: CASSQPTGGDGYTF

size: .
V: TRBV6-1
J: TRBJ1-6
D: .
DNA: TGTGCCAGCACTGGAGGGAATTCACCCCTCCACTTT
CDR3: CASTGGNSPLHF

size: .
V: TRBV10-3
J: TRBJ2-1
D: TRBD2
DNA: TGTGCCATCAGTGGGGGCGGGGGGGCTTCTGAGCAGTTCTTC
CDR3: CAISGGGGASEQFF

size: .
V: TRBV6-1
J: TRBJ2-7
D: .
DNA: TGTGCCAGCCTCCACCGTGAGGCCACGGGGGCGGGGGAGCAGTACTTC
CDR3: CASLHREATGAGEQYF

size: .
V: TRBV6-1
J: TRBJ1-2
D: .
DNA: TGTGCCAGCAGTGAAGTTCCAGGGTTAGGGTATGGCTACACCTTC
CDR3: CASSEVPGLGYGYTF

size: .
V: TRBV19
J: TRBJ1-6
D: TRBD1
DNA: TGTGCCAGTAGTACCTTCTCCGGACAGGGGCCCGAGCTGAAGCAGTCACCCCTCCACTTT
CDR3: CASSTFSGQGPELKQSPLHF

size: .
V: TRBV20-1
J: TRBJ2-1
D: TRBD2
DNA: TGCAGTGCTAGAGTTGGGGGGGGAGGGGACAATGAGCAGTTCTTC
CDR3: CSARVGGGGDNEQFF

size: few
V: TRBV2
J: TRBJ1-4
D: TRBD1
DNA: TGTGCCAGCGGACTGGGACAGGGAGGTGAAAAACTGTTTTTT
CDR3: CASGLGQGGEKLFF